The rows below give T cell receptor beta chains drawn from one sample of a study of spatial heterogeneity in lung cancer. TCRdb fed the 5' RACE reads into MiXCR, producing one record per CDR3 protein. The sample lists approximately 56,000 distinct CDR3 sequences, roughly 8.1% occurring once. This specimen was PBMCs, taken at follow-up. These receptor sequences come from a female donor with early-stage non-small cell lung cancer. CDR3s include the opening cysteine and the closing phenylalanine or tryptophan. The D gene is left open where the match is weak. The size field is filled for only some rows; it gives once, few, many or a size class.

TRBV12-5	NA	many	TRBJ1-6	TGTGCTAGTGGTGAGGAGGAGGATTCACCCCTCCACTTT	CASGEEEDSPLHF
TRBV7-2	TRBD1	many	TRBJ1-1	TGTGCCAGCAGCTTACGGACAGGGGATGCTTTCTTT	CASSLRTGDAFF
TRBV9	NA	NA	TRBJ2-5	TGTGCCAGCAGCGTAGGAGGCAGGGGCCCGGAGACCCAGTACTTC	CASSVGGRGPETQYF
TRBV6-2/TRBV6-3	NA	NA	TRBJ2-5	TGTGCCAGCAGCTACACGGGACTCCCAGATGTGGCCCAGTACTTC	CASSYTGLPDVAQYF
TRBV28	NA	NA	TRBJ2-2	TGTGCCAGCAGTTTACTAGGGAACACCGGGGAGCTGTTTTTT	CASSLLGNTGELFF
TRBV20-1	NA	many	TRBJ2-5	TGCAGTGCTAGAGGGTCTATCTACCAAGAGACCCAGTACTTC	CSARGSIYQETQYF
TRBV20-1	TRBD1	NA	TRBJ1-2	TGCAGTGCTCGAGGGGACAGGGGAGGCTATGGCTACACCTTC	CSARGDRGGYGYTF
TRBV3-1	NA	NA	TRBJ2-5	TGTGCCAGCAGTACTAACCGGGTCCAAGAGACCCAGTACTTC	CASSTNRVQETQYF
TRBV4-2	NA	NA	TRBJ1-2	TGTGCCAGCAGCCAAGACTCGGGGTTCTATGGCTACACCTTC	CASSQDSGFYGYTF
TRBV28	TRBD1	many	TRBJ1-2	TGTGCCAGCAGTTTCGGGACAGGGACCTATGGCTACACCTTC	CASSFGTGTYGYTF
TRBV7-2	TRBD2	NA	TRBJ2-7	TGTGCCAGCAGACCTCTTACTAGCGGCTACGAGCAGTACTTC	CASRPLTSGYEQYF
TRBV3-1	TRBD2	NA	TRBJ2-3	TGTGCCAGCAGCCCGACTAGCGGGAGCACAGATACGCAGTATTTT	CASSPTSGSTDTQYF
TRBV7-7	NA	many	TRBJ1-4	TGTGCCAGCAGACGGGACACGGTGGGGCTAGGTGAAAAACTGTTTTTT	CASRRDTVGLGEKLFF
TRBV2	TRBD2	NA	TRBJ2-2	TGTGCCAGCAGTGGCCAAGCGGGGAGCACCGGGGAGCTGTTTTTT	CASSGQAGSTGELFF
TRBV12-3/TRBV12-4	TRBD2	many	TRBJ2-3	TGTGCCAGCAGCGCTCCCTTTAGCGGGGGGGAGGGAGATACGCAGTATTTT	CASSAPFSGGEGDTQYF
TRBV20-1	TRBD2	few	TRBJ2-3	TGCAGTGCTAATCTCCTAGCGGGGGGCACAGATACGCAGTATTTT	CSANLLAGGTDTQYF
TRBV7-2	NA	few	TRBJ1-3	TGTGCCAGCAGCTTATGGGGAAATGGAAACACCATATATTTT	CASSLWGNGNTIYF
TRBV9	TRBD2	few	TRBJ2-1	TGTGCCAGCAGCGTAGATATAGCGGGGGGCCCGTTCTTC	CASSVDIAGGPFF
TRBV2	TRBD1	NA	TRBJ1-4	TGTGCCAGCAGCCTACAGGGGTCTAATGAAAAACTGTTTTTT	CASSLQGSNEKLFF
TRBV7-6	NA	few	TRBJ2-3	TGTGCCAGCAGCCGACAGTACCCAGATACGCAGTATTTT	CASSRQYPDTQYF
TRBV4-1	NA	few	TRBJ1-2	TGCGCCAGCAGCCAAGAAAGGACCCTCTCCCTCCTCTATGGCTACACCTTC	CASSQERTLSLLYGYTF
TRBV21-1	NA	many	TRBJ1-1	TGTGCCAGCAGCATAACAGGGGAAGCTTTCTTT	CASSITGEAFF
TRBV6-2/TRBV6-3	NA	NA	TRBJ1-1	TGTGCCAGCAGGCTGGGGCACACTGAAGCTTTCTTT	CASRLGHTEAFF
TRBV12-3/TRBV12-4	NA	many	TRBJ2-7	TGTGCCAGCAGTTTACAGGGGACCTACGAGCAGTACTTC	CASSLQGTYEQYF
TRBV20-1	NA	many	TRBJ2-4	TGCAGTGCAGGCAATGCAGGGTCAAACATTCAGTACTTC	CSAGNAGSNIQYF
TRBV6-5	TRBD1	many	TRBJ2-3	TGTGCCAGCAGTTCTACGGACAGGGCGCTTAGCACAGATACGCAGTATTTT	CASSSTDRALSTDTQYF
TRBV5-5	TRBD1	NA	TRBJ2-1	TGTGCCAGCAGCGTGGACAGGGGAAGGAATGAGCAGTTCTTC	CASSVDRGRNEQFF
TRBV4-1	TRBD2	many	TRBJ2-2	TGCGCCAGCAGCCACCCTCGCGGGGGAACCGGGGAGCTGTTTTTT	CASSHPRGGTGELFF
TRBV6-1	TRBD1	many	TRBJ2-2	TGTGCCAGCAGCCCCGGGACAGCGAACACCGGGGAGCTGTTTTTT	CASSPGTANTGELFF
TRBV7-2	NA	few	TRBJ1-5	TGTGCCGGCAGCTTAGTGTGGGGAGAGGAGCAGCCCCAGCATTTT	CAGSLVWGEEQPQHF
TRBV7-2	NA	NA	TRBJ1-1	TGTGCCAGCAGATGGACAGCCAACACTGAAGCTTTCTTT	CASRWTANTEAFF
TRBV11-2	TRBD1	few	TRBJ2-3	TGTGCCAGCAATGGGGCCGGGACAGGGAGCACAGATACGCAGTATTTT	CASNGAGTGSTDTQYF
TRBV5-1	TRBD1	NA	TRBJ1-5	TGCGCCAGCAGTCCGGGACAGGGTTATCAGCCCCAGCATTTT	CASSPGQGYQPQHF
TRBV18	NA	many	TRBJ2-5	TGTGCCAGCTCACCATGGGGTGGACAGAAAGAGACCCAGTACTTC	CASSPWGGQKETQYF
TRBV2	NA	NA	TRBJ2-1	TGTGCCAGCAGCTCACAGGGATTGTCCTACAATGAGCAGTTCTTC	CASSSQGLSYNEQFF
TRBV2	NA	few	TRBJ2-7	TGTGCCAGCAGTGTTAACCTTTCCTCCTACGAGCAGTACTTC	CASSVNLSSYEQYF
TRBV4-1	TRBD2	NA	TRBJ2-3	TGCGCCAGCAGCATCCGGACTAGCGGATCCTACACAGATACGCAGTATTTT	CASSIRTSGSYTDTQYF
TRBV10-1	TRBD1	many	TRBJ1-1	TGCGCCAGCAGAGATGGACAGGGGAAGGCTTTCTTT	CASRDGQGKAFF
TRBV20-1	TRBD2	many	TRBJ2-7	TGCAGTGCTGCGTCCGAAGCGGGGTCTTACGAGCAGTACTTC	CSAASEAGSYEQYF
TRBV20-1	TRBD1	few	TRBJ1-1	TGCAGTGCTCCTCCCCGGGACAGGGGAACTGAAGCTTTCTTT	CSAPPRDRGTEAFF
TRBV3-1	TRBD2	many	TRBJ2-7	TGTGCCAGCAGCCGTTCATCCGGGACTAGCGATGCCGAGCAGTACTTC	CASSRSSGTSDAEQYF
TRBV6-4	TRBD2	NA	TRBJ2-2	TGTGCCAGCAGTAAGAATGCGGGAGGGGCGAACACCGGGGAGCTGTTTTTT	CASSKNAGGANTGELFF
TRBV10-3	TRBD1	many	TRBJ1-2	TGTGCCATCAGTGGCTTGGACAGGGGCGGCTACACCTTC	CAISGLDRGGYTF